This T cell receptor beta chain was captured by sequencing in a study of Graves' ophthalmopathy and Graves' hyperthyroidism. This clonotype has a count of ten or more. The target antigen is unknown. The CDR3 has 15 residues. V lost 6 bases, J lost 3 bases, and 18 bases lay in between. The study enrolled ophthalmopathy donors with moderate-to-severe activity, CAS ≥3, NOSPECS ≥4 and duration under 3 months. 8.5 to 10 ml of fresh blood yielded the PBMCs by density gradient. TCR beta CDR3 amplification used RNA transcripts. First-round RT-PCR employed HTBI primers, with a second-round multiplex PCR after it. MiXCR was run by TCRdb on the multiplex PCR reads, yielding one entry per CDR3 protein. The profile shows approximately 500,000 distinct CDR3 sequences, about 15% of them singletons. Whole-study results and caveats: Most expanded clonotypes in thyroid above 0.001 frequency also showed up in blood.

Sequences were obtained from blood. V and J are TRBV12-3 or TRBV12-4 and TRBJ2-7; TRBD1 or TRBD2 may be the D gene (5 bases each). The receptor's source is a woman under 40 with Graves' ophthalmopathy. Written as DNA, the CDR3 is TGTGCCAGCAGCTCCCGGGGCAGGACCCTCTACGAGCAGTACTTC. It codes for CASSSRGRTLYEQYF.